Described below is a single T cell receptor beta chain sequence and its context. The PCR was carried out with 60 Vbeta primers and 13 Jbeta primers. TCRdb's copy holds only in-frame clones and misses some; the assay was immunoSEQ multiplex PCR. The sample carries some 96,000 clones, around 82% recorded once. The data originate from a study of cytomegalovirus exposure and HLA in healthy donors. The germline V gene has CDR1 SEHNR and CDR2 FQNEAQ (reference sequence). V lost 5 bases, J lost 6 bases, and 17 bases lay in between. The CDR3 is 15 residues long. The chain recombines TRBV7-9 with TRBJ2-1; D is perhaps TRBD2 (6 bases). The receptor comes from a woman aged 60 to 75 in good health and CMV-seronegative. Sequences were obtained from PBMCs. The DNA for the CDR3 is TGTGCCAGCAGCCTACTGGGACTTCCAGTCAATGAGCAGTTCTTC. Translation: CASSLLGLPVNEQFF. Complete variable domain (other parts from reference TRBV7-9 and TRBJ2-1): DTGVSQNPRHKITKRGQNVTFRCDPISEHNRLYWYRQTLGQGPEFLTYFQNEAQLEKSRLLSDRFSAERPKGSFSTLEIQRTEQGDSAMYLCASSLLGLPVNEQFFGPGTRLTVL.